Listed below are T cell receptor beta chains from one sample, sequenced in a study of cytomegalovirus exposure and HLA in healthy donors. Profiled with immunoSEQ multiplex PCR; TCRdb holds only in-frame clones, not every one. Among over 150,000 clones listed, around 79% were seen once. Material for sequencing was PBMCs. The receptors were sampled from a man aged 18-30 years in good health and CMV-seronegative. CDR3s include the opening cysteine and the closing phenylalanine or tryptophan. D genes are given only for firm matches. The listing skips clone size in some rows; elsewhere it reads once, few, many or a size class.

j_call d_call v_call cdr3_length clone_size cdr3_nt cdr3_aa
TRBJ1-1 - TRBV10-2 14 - TGCGCCAGCAGCCTTGGGGGCGAGAACACTGAAGCTTTCTTT CASSLGGENTEAFF
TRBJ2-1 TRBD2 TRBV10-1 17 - TGCGCCAGCAGTCCCCAGGGACTAGCGGGGGGGAACAATGAGCAGTTCTTC CASSPQGLAGGNNEQFF
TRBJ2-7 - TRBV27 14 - TGTGCCAGCAGTCCGATCGGTTCCAAATACGAGCAGTACTTC CASSPIGSKYEQYF
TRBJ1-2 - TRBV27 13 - TGTGCCAGCACCGACGTCCAGGGCCATGGCTACACCTTC CASTDVQGHGYTF
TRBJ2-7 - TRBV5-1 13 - TGCGCCAGCAGCTCACCGCAGGCTAACGAGCAGTACTTC CASSSPQANEQYF
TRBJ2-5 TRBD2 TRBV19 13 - TGTGCCAGTAGTACAGCGGGAGTGGAGACCCAGTACTTC CASSTAGVETQYF
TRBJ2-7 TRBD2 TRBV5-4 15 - TGTGCCAGCAGCCCCGGGACTAGCGGCACCTACGAGCAGTACTTC CASSPGTSGTYEQYF
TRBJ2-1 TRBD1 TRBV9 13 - TGTGCCAGCAGCCCAGGGGGCGCGGGTGAGCAGTTCTTC CASSPGGAGEQFF
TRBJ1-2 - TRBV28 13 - TGTGCCAGCAGCCGACAGCCTAACTATGGCTACACCTTC CASSRQPNYGYTF
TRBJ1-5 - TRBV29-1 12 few TGCAGCGTTGGCGAACTCAATCAGCCCCAGCATTTT CSVGELNQPQHF
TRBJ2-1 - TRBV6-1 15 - TGTGCCAGCAGTGGTGGACAGGCCAGACTAGCGGAGCAGTTCTTC CASSGGQARLAEQFF
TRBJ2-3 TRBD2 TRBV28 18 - TGTGCCAGCAGTTCCCAAGACCCGGGACTAGCGAGGGCAGATACGCAGTATTTT CASSSQDPGLARADTQYF
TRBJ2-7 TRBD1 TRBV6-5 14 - TGTGCCAGCAGTTGGTCGACAGGGACCTACGAGCAGTACTTC CASSWSTGTYEQYF
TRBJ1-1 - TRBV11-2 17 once TGTGCCAGCAGCCCCACCGGAGGGGCCCTCATGAACACTGAAGCTTTCTTT CASSPTGGALMNTEAFF
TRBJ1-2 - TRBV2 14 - TGTGCCAGCAGCGCGGGACCCTCTAACTATGGCTACACCTTC CASSAGPSNYGYTF
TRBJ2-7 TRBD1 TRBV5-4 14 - TGTGCCAGCAGCGCCCGACAGGGTTGGAACGAGCAGTACTTC CASSARQGWNEQYF
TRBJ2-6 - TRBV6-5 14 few TGTGCCAGCAGGGGACAAGCTGGGGCCAACGTCCTGACTTTC CASRGQAGANVLTF
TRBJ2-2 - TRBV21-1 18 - TGTGCCAGCAGCAAAGTTCCGACTAGCGGGATATGTCCCGGGGAGCTGTTTTTT CASSKVPTSGICPGELFF
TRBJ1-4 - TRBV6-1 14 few TGTGCCAGCAGTCGACAGGCAACTAATGAAAAACTGTTTTTT CASSRQATNEKLFF
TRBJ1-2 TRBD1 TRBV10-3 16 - TGTGCCATCAAACCGGGACAGGGTGTAGGGGTAGATGGCTACACCTTC CAIKPGQGVGVDGYTF
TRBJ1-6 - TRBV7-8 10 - TGTGCCAGTGAACTTTCACCCCTCCACTTT CASELSPLHF
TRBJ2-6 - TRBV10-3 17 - TGTGCCATCAGTGAGTCCCCCAGGCCCTCTGGGGCCAACGTCCTGACTTTC CAISESPRPSGANVLTF
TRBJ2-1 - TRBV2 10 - TGTGCCAGCAGCCGCAATGAGCAGTTCTTC CASSRNEQFF
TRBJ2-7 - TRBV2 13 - TGTGCCAGCGATTCAGGGGGGTTCTACGAGCAGTACTTC CASDSGGFYEQYF
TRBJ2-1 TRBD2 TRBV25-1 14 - TGTGCCAGCAGTGGCCGACTAGCGGGAGAGGGGCAGTTCTTC CASSGRLAGEGQFF
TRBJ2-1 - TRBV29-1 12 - TGCAGCGTGGCCCGGGGTAACACTGAGCAGTTCTTC CSVARGNTEQFF
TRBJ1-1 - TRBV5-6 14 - TGTGCCAGCACCCCTGTACAGGGCCCCTTTGAAGCTTTCTTT CASTPVQGPFEAFF
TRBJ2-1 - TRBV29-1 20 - TGCAGCGTTGAACTACAAGTCGGCCCGGGGTGGGGTTGGACCTACAATGAGCAGTTCTTC CSVELQVGPGWGWTYNEQFF
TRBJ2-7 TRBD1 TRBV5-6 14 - TGTGCCAGCAGCCACGGACAGGGGAACTACGAGCAGTACTTC CASSHGQGNYEQYF
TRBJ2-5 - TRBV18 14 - TGTGCCAGCTCACCAAAGGGAGGCGGAGAGACCCAGTACTTC CASSPKGGGETQYF
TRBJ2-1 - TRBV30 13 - TGTGCCTGGAGTCCTCTCGGCCTCCCCCGGGAGTTCTTC CAWSPLGLPREFF
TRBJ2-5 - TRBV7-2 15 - TGTGCCAGCAGCTGGAGGGGGGAGGGCTTGGAGACCCAGTACTTC CASSWRGEGLETQYF
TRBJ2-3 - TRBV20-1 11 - TGCAGTGCACTAGGGACAGATACGCAGTATTTT CSALGTDTQYF
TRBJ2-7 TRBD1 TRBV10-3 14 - TGTGCCATCAGTGCCCGGGACAGGGGAAACGAGCAGTACTTC CAISARDRGNEQYF
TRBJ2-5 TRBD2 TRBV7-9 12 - TGTGCCAGCGGGGGAGGGCAAGAGACCCAGTACTTC CASGGGQETQYF
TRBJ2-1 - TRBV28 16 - TGTGCCAGCAGTACACCGCCTAACCCAATTAGGAGTGAGCAGTTCTTC CASSTPPNPIRSEQFF
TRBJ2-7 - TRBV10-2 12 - TGCGCCAGCAGTGACGGCTCCTACGAGCAGTACTTC CASSDGSYEQYF
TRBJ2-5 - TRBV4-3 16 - TGCGCCAGCAGCCAAGTTTGGGGTGGGAGCCAAGAGACCCAGTACTTC CASSQVWGGSQETQYF
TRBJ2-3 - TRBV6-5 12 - TGTGCCAGCATGTCGGGCACAGATACGCAGTATTTT CASMSGTDTQYF